A selection of T cell receptor beta chains follows, all from one sample in a study of blood T cell repertoires in COVID-19. The repertoire was sequenced with immunoSEQ multiplex PCR; TCRdb's copy has only in-frame clones and lacks some. The data show fewer than 55,000 clones, around 92% seen once. Sequenced sample: peripheral blood. Receptors were obtained from a man older than 75 with active or convalescent COVID-19. Both conserved end residues are part of each CDR3. The order of the fields is J gene, clone size, D gene, V gene, CDR3 length, CDR3 DNA, CDR3 protein. D genes are given only for firm matches. Not all rows give a size; the values are once, few, many and, for expanded clones, a class.

TRBJ2-3 NA TRBD2 TRBV6-1 17 TGTGCCAGCAGTGAGAGTCGACTAGCGGGGAGGGGAGATACGCAGTATTTT CASSESRLAGRGDTQYF
TRBJ2-7 NA TRBD1 TRBV29-1 14 TGCAGCGTCCGACCGGGACAGAATATATACGAGCAGTACTTC CSVRPGQNIYEQYF
TRBJ1-3 NA TRBD1 TRBV29-1 13 TGCAGCGTAGCAGGGGGCGCTGGAAACACCATATATTTT CSVAGGAGNTIYF
TRBJ2-1 NA TRBD2 TRBV7-2 15 TGTGCCAGCAGCCCAGCGGGAGGGCGTGGAAATGAGCAGTTCTTC CASSPAGGRGNEQFF
TRBJ2-7 NA NA TRBV30 14 TGTGCCTGGAGTTCCGGGATCGGGGATAACGAGCAGTACTTC CAWSSGIGDNEQYF
TRBJ2-7 once TRBD1 TRBV10-3 12 TGTGCCATCAAGACAGGGGGCTACGAGCAGTACTTC CAIKTGGYEQYF
TRBJ1-4 NA NA TRBV12-3/TRBV12-4 11 TGTGCCAGCAGCCTTAGTGAAAAACTGTTTTTT CASSLSEKLFF
TRBJ1-6 NA NA TRBV27 14 TGTGCCAGCAGCCCGGGACATTTCTCTTCACCCCTCCACTTT CASSPGHFSSPLHF
TRBJ1-1 NA TRBD1 TRBV6-4 13 TGTGCCAGCAGTGAAAGACAGGGCGCTGAAGCTTTCTTT CASSERQGAEAFF
TRBJ2-7 NA TRBD1 TRBV6-5 13 TGTGCCAGCAGTCGACAGGGGCGTGGGGAGCAGTACTTC CASSRQGRGEQYF
TRBJ1-4 NA TRBD1 TRBV3-1/TRBV3-2 15 TGTGCCAGCAGCCAAGTCCAAGGGGGCGGTGAAAAACTGTTTTTT CASSQVQGGGEKLFF
TRBJ2-2 NA TRBD2 TRBV5-1 16 TGCGCCAGCAGCCTAATGGCTAGCGGGGGGACCGGGGAGCTGTTTTTT CASSLMASGGTGELFF
TRBJ2-1 NA TRBD2 TRBV4-3 15 TGCGCCAGCAGCCGATATAGCGGGGGGGGTAATGAGCAGTTCTTC CASSRYSGGGNEQFF
TRBJ1-4 NA NA TRBV9 15 TGTGCCAGCAGCGAAAGACAGTCGAATAATGAAAAACTGTTTTTT CASSERQSNNEKLFF
TRBJ1-2 NA TRBD1 TRBV4-1 16 TGCGCCAGCAGCCAAGAACCGGGACAGGGAAATTATGGCTACACCTTC CASSQEPGQGNYGYTF
TRBJ2-3 NA TRBD2 TRBV5-1 17 TGCGCCAGCAGCCGTGGACTAGCGGGGCCTAGCACAGATACGCAGTATTTT CASSRGLAGPSTDTQYF
TRBJ2-7 NA TRBD2 TRBV19 17 TGTGCCAGTAGTCTCCCCTCGCCAAGCGGGGGGGACTACGAGCAGTACTTC CASSLPSPSGGDYEQYF
TRBJ1-2 NA TRBD1 TRBV4-1 15 TGCGCCAGCAGCCAAGCCGGGACAGGGCATGATGGCTACACCTTC CASSQAGTGHDGYTF
TRBJ1-1 NA NA TRBV28 15 TGTGCCAGCAGTTTACCGGACAGTTTGGACACTGAAGCTTTCTTT CASSLPDSLDTEAFF
TRBJ2-4 NA NA TRBV5-1 13 TGCGCCAGCAGCTTGGGCTCACTCCCTGGAGGTCAATTC CASSLGSLPGGQF
TRBJ1-3 NA NA TRBV11-2 16 TGTGCCAGCAGTCAAAGGATGGGCAGCTCTGGAAACACCATATATTTT CASSQRMGSSGNTIYF
TRBJ2-7 NA TRBD1 TRBV5-1 14 TGCGCCAGCAGCTTCGGCAGGGGGCTCGACGAGCAGTACTTC CASSFGRGLDEQYF
TRBJ2-5 NA NA TRBV2 15 TGTGCCAGCAGCGGCATAAGAGTAGGAGGAGAGACCCAGTACTTC CASSGIRVGGETQYF
TRBJ1-2 NA TRBD1 TRBV7-2 15 TGTGCCAGCAGCATAGGACAGGGACTTCAAGGTGGCTACACCTTC CASSIGQGLQGGYTF
TRBJ1-5 NA TRBD1 TRBV27 17 TGTGCCAGCAGTCCAAGGGACAGGCCCCAAAGGGAGCAGCCCCAGCATTTT CASSPRDRPQREQPQHF
TRBJ1-3 NA NA TRBV5-1 14 TGCGCCAGCAGCCCGGGAGGGGAAGGAAACACCATATATTTT CASSPGGEGNTIYF
TRBJ2-1 NA NA TRBV5-5 17 TGTGCCAGCAGCTTGGGCGCAGGACAGAGCTCCTACAATGAGCAGTTCTTC CASSLGAGQSSYNEQFF
TRBJ1-5 NA TRBD1 TRBV2 14 TGTGCCAGCAACAGAGACAGGGTGGGTCAGCCCCAGCATTTT CASNRDRVGQPQHF
TRBJ2-5 NA NA TRBV30 16 TGTGCCTGGAAGGGCTGGCGGGCCCCTCATCGGGAGACCCAGTACTTC CAWKGWRAPHRETQYF
TRBJ2-1 NA TRBD2 TRBV19 16 TGTGCCAGTAGTACAGTAGCGGGAGGGTCCTACAATGAGCAGTTCTTC CASSTVAGGSYNEQFF
TRBJ1-2 NA NA TRBV7-9 15 TGTGCCAGCAGCCTATCGCGTAGGGACACCTATGGCTACACCTTC CASSLSRRDTYGYTF
TRBJ2-4 NA NA TRBV4-1 20 TGCGCCAGCAGCCAAGATACCCATGGAGAAACTGGGGGGGCCAAAAACATTCAGTACTTC CASSQDTHGETGGAKNIQYF
TRBJ1-4 NA TRBD1 TRBV5-6 15 TGTGCCAGCAGCTATCGGACAGGGGGCAATGAAAAACTGTTTTTT CASSYRTGGNEKLFF
TRBJ2-2 few NA TRBV4-3 17 TGCGCCAGCAGGGAGTTTTATATTGACGAATCATCCGGGGAGCTGTTTTTT CASREFYIDESSGELFF
TRBJ2-1 NA TRBD1 TRBV18 18 TGTGCCAGCTCACTAACTGCAGGGGGCGTGGGCTCCTACAATGAGCAGTTCTTC CASSLTAGGVGSYNEQFF
TRBJ1-5 NA TRBD1 TRBV18 15 TGTGCCAGCTCGCAGCTACAGGGGGAGGGTCAGCCCCAGCATTTT CASSQLQGEGQPQHF
TRBJ2-3 NA NA TRBV11-2 14 TGTGCCAGCAGCCATCCTCAGGGCACAGATACGCAGTATTTT CASSHPQGTDTQYF